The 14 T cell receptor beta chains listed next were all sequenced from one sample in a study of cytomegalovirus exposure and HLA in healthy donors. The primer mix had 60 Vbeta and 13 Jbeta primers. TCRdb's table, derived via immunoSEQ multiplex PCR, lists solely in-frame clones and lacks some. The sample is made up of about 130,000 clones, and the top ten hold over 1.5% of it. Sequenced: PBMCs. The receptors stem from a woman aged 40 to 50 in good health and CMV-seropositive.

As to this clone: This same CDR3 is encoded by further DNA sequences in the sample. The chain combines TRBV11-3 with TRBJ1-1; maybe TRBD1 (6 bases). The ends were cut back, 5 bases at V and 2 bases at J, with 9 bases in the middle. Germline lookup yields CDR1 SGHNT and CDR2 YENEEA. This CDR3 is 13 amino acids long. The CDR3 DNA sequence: TGTGCCAGCAGCCTACAGGGAAACACTGAAGCTTTCTTT. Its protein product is CASSLQGNTEAFF.

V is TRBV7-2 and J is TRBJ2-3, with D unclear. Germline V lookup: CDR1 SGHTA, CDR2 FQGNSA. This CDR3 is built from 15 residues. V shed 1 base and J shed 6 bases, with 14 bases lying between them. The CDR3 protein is CASSLGAVSIDTQYF. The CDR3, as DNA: TGTGCCAGCAGCTTAGGAGCTGTGTCAATCGATACGCAGTATTTT.

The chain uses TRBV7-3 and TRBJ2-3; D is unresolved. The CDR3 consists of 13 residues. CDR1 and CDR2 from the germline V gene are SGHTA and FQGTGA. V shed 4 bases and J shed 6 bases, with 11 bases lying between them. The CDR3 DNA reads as TGTGCCAGCAGCTCTGGAGCGAGGGATACGCAGTATTTT. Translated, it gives CASSSGARDTQYF.

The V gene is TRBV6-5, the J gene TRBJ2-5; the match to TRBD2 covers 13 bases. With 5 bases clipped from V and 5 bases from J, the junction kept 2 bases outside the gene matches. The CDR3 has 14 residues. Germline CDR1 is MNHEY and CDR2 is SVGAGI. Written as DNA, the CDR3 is TGTGCCAGCAGTCGGACTAGCGGGAGTGAGACCCAGTACTTC. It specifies CASSRTSGSETQYF.

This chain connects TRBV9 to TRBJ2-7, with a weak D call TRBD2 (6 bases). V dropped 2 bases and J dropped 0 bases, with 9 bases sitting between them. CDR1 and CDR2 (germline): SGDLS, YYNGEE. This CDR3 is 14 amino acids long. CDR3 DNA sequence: TGTGCCAGCAGCGTCGAGGAGGGCTCCTACGAGCAGTACTTC. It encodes CASSVEEGSYEQYF.

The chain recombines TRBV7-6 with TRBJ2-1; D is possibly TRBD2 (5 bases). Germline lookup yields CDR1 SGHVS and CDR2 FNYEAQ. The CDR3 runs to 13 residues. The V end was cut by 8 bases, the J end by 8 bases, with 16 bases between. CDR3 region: CASSGFGIDEQFF. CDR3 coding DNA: TGTGCCAGCTCAGGTTTCGGGATCGATGAGCAGTTCTTC.

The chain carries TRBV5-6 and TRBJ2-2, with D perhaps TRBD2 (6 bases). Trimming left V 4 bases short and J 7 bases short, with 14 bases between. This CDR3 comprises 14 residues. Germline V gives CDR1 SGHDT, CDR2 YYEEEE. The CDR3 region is CASSLRLVFGELFF. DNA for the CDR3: TGTGCCAGCAGCCTACGACTAGTTTTCGGGGAGCTGTTTTTT. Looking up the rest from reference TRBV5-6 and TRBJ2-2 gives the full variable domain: DAGVTQSPTHLIKTRGQQVTLRCSPKSGHDTVSWYQQALGQGPQFIFQYYEEEERQRGNFPDRFSGHQFPNYSSELNVNALLLGDSALYLCASSLRLVFGELFFGEGSRLTVL.

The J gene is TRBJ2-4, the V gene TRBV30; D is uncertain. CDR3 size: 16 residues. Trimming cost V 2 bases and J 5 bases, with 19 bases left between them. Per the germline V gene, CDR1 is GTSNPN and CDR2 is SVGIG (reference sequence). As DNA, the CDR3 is TGTGCCTGGAGTCCCTTGGGTCCCAGGATCGAAAACATTCAGTACTTC. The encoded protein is CAWSPLGPRIENIQYF.

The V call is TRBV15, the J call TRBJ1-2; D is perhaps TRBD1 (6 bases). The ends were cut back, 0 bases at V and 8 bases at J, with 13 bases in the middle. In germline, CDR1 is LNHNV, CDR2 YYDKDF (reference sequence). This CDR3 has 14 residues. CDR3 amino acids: CATSRDRTANGYTF. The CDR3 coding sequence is TGTGCCACCAGCAGAGACAGGACAGCTAACGGCTACACCTTC. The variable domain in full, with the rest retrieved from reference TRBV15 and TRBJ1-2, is DAMVIQNPRYQVTQFGKPVTLSCSQTLNHNVMYWYQQKSSQAPKLLFHYYDKDFNNEADTPDNFQSRRPNTSFCFLDIRSPGLGDTAMYLCATSRDRTANGYTFGSGTRLTVV.

In DNA form, the CDR3 reads TGTGCCAGCAGTGGATCAGGGAACACCGGGGAGCTGTTTTTT. As protein: CASSGSGNTGELFF. The V and J genes are TRBV2 and TRBJ2-2; the D is unclear. Germline CDR1 is SNHLY and CDR2 is FYNNEI. This CDR3 has 14 amino acids. V shed 4 bases and J shed 1 base, with 7 bases lying between them.

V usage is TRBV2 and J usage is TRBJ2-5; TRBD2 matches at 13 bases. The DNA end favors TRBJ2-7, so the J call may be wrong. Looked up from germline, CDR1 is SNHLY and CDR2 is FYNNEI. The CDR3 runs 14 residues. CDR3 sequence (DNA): TGTGCCAGTACAGGACTAGCGGGAGCCTACGAGCAGTACTTC. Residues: CASTGLAGAYEQYF.

CDR3 nucleotides: TGCAGCGTTCGACCGACAGGGGGATATACTGAAGCTTTCTTT. Residues: CSVRPTGGYTEAFF. The gene calls are TRBV29-1 and TRBJ1-1; 9 bases are shared with TRBD1. Trimming removed 5 bases from V and 5 bases from J; junction bases left unmatched: 9. The germline V gene has CDR1 SQVTM and CDR2 ANQGSEA. The length of the CDR3 is 14 residues. Looking up the rest from reference TRBV29-1 and TRBJ1-1 gives the full variable domain: SAVISQKPSRDICQRGTSLTIQCQVDSQVTMMFWYRQQPGQSLTLIATANQGSEATYESGFVIDKFPISRPNLTFSTLTVSNMSPEDSSIYLCSVRPTGGYTEAFFGQGTRLTVV.

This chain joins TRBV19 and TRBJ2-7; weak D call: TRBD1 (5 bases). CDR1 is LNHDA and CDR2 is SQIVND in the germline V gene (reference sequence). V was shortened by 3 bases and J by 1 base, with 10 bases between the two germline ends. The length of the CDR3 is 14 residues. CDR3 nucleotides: TGTGCCAGTAGTATGCGGACAAGTTCCTACGAGCAGTACTTC. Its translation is CASSMRTSSYEQYF.

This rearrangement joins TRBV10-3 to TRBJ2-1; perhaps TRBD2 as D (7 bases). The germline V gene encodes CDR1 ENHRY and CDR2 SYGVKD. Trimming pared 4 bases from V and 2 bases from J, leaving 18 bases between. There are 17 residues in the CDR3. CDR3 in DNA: TGTGCCATCAGTGTAAAGGGGGAGGGTCCCACCTACAATGAGCAGTTCTTC. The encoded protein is CAISVKGEGPTYNEQFF.